This TCR beta chain was identified in a study of response to subunit inactivated influenza vaccine. Study-level findings and limits: With each seasonal influenza vaccination, the authors suggested, few new T cells are recruited.

Remarks on this clonotype: Its specificity is not known.

TCRdb reprocessed the RT-PCR reads with MiXCR, giving one entry per CDR3 protein. The sample contains 200,000 to 300,000 distinct CDR3 sequences, more than 9% of which appear only once. The sample in question was non-naive T cells sorted from PBMCs, obtained around 15 days before vaccination. The clonotype comes from a man aged 50-60 years who received an inactivated influenza vaccine.

The CDR3 loop reads CASSRGRTQETQYF. DNA for the CDR3: TGTGCCAGCAGCCGCGGCAGAACGCAAGAGACCCAGTACTTC. The chain uses TRBV7-8 and TRBJ2-5; D unclear. The ends were cut back, 5 bases at V and 2 bases at J, with 12 bases in the middle. Germline lookup yields CDR1 SGHVS and CDR2 FQNEAQ. The CDR3 consists of 14 residues.